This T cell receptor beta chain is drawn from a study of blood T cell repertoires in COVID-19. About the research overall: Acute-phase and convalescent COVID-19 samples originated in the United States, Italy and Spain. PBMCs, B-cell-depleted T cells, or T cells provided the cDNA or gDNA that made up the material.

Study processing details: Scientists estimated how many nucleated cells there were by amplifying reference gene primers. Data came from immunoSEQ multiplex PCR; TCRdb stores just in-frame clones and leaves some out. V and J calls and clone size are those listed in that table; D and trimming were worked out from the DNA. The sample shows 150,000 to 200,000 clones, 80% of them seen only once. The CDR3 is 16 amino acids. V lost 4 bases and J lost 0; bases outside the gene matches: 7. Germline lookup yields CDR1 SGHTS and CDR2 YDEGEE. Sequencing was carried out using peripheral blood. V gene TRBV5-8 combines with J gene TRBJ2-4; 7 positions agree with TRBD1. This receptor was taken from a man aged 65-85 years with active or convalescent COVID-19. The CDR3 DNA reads TGTGCCAGCAGCGTTGGACAGGTAGTAGCCAAAAACATTCAGTACTTC. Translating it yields CASSVGQVVAKNIQYF.